One sample yielded the 13 T cell receptor beta chains listed below, sequenced in a study of T cell changes during pregnancy in multiple sclerosis. This table comes from immunoSEQ multiplex PCR, and its TCRdb copy is limited to in-frame clones, with some not included. The sample holds tens of thousands of clones; approximately 90% are singletons and the top ten take 7% to 10%. The sequencing used CD8+ T cells from peripheral blood mononuclear cells, collected in the second trimester of pregnancy. Receptor source: a female donor with multiple sclerosis, enrolled in a pregnancy study.

The chain carries TRBV7-8 and TRBJ2-5, with D unresolved. In germline, CDR1 is SGHVS, CDR2 FQNEAQ. Trimming took 9 bases from V and 5 from J, leaving 19 bases between them. CDR3 length: 14 amino acids. CDR3 amino acids: CASARLSIVETQYF. In DNA, the CDR3 is TGTGCCAGTGCCCGCTTGAGTATAGTGGAGACCCAGTACTTC.

The chain carries TRBV9 and TRBJ2-2; possibly TRBD1 for D (6 bases). V was clipped by 4 bases and J by 4 bases, with 14 bases between them. The length of the CDR3 is 15 residues. CDR1 is SGDLS and CDR2 is YYNGEE in the germline V gene. For the CDR3, the DNA is TGTGCCAGCAGCCTCAGGACAGACGGCACCGGGGAGCTGTTTTTT. Translation gives CASSLRTDGTGELFF.

The V gene is TRBV28, the J gene TRBJ1-1; D unresolved. The CDR3 runs 13 residues. V lost 3 bases to trimming and J lost 5 bases, with 10 bases between them. Per the germline V gene, CDR1 is MDHEN and CDR2 is SYDVKM. The CDR3 nucleotides are TGTGCCAGCAGTTTGACCGGGTCTACTGAAGCTTTCTTT. It specifies CASSLTGSTEAFF.

This chain uses TRBV23-1 with TRBJ2-3; TRBD2 agrees at 11 bases. TRBV23-1 is filed as an ORF, its function uncertain. This CDR3 is 20 amino acids long. The ends lost 0 bases at V and 6 bases at J; junction bases unmatched: 17. The CDR3 DNA reads TGCGCCAGCAGTCAATCCCGGGCTAGCGGGGGGCAACACCGAGGCGATACGCAGTATTTT. This gives the protein CASSQSRASGGQHRGDTQYF.

V gene TRBV27 combines with J gene TRBJ1-3, with D hard to call. The CDR3 is made up of 16 amino acids. The ends were cut back, 0 bases at V and 4 bases at J, with 13 bases in the middle. Germline CDR1 MNHEY, CDR2 SMNVEV (reference sequence). CDR3 sequence reads: CASSLSAGIAGNTIYF. The CDR3 DNA is TGTGCCAGCAGTTTATCGGCGGGAATCGCCGGAAACACCATATATTTT.

The chain couples TRBV7-8 to TRBJ2-5, with TRBD2 as a possible D gene (6 bases). The V end was cut by 5 bases, the J end by 4 bases, with 17 bases between. CDR1 and CDR2 from the germline V gene are SGHVS and FQNEAQ. There are 15 residues in the CDR3. This chain's CDR3 is CASSPRVGGLETQYF. The CDR3 DNA reads TGTGCCAGCAGCCCACGAGTTGGGGGACTAGAGACCCAGTACTTC.

The V gene is TRBV6-6, the J gene TRBJ1-1; a possible D gene is TRBD1 (5 bases). V was cut by 11 bases and J by 5 bases, with 15 bases left in between. Germline-derived CDR1 and CDR2 are MNHNY and SVGAGI (reference sequence). This CDR3 has 12 amino acids. The DNA for the CDR3 is TGTGCCTGCTTCCAGGGTGGGACTGAAGCTTTCTTT. This sequence encodes CACFQGGTEAFF.

V gene TRBV27 combines with J gene TRBJ2-2; D is unresolved. V shed 4 bases and J shed 7 bases, with 10 bases lying between them. CDR1 and CDR2 from the germline V gene are MNHEY and SMNVEV (reference sequence). The CDR3 is 13 amino acids. CDR3 sequence: CASSSELVGELFF. The CDR3 bases are TGTGCCAGCAGTTCTGAGCTGGTCGGGGAGCTGTTTTTT.

This chain links TRBV9 with TRBJ1-3, with D perhaps matching TRBD1 (6 bases). CDR3 length: 18 residues. Trimming pared 0 bases from V and 0 bases from J, leaving 16 bases between. The germline gives CDR1 SGDLS, CDR2 YYNGEE. This chain's CDR3 is CASSVAWAGQSSGNTIYF. In DNA form, the CDR3 reads TGTGCCAGCAGCGTAGCTTGGGCCGGACAGAGCTCTGGAAACACCATATATTTT.

Of note for this clone: One end of the junction does not line up with germline, which may come from a read error. The V and J genes are TRBV7-7 and TRBJ2-5; D perhaps matches TRBD1 (6 bases). CDR1 is SSHAT and CDR2 is FNYEAQ in the germline V gene (reference sequence). The CDR3 runs to 17 residues. CDR3 loop: CASSLEWVGASQETQYF. CDR3 nucleotide sequence: TGTGCTAGCAGCTTAGAGTGGGTGGGGGCCTCCCAAGAGACCCAGTACTTC. Supplemented by reference TRBV7-7 and TRBJ2-5, the full variable domain reads GAGVSQSPRYKVTKRGQDVTLRCDPISSHATLYWYQQALGQGPEFLTYFNYEAQPDKSGLPSDRFSAERPEGSISTLTIQRTEQRDSAMYRCASSLEWVGASQETQYFGPGTRLLVL.

The gene calls are TRBV19 and TRBJ1-5; D may be TRBD1 (6 bases). The germline gives CDR1 LNHDA, CDR2 SQIVND (reference sequence). V was cut by 3 bases and J by 3 bases, with 9 bases left in between. The CDR3 spans 14 residues. The CDR3, as DNA: TGTGCCAGTAGTATCCAGGGGTACAATCAGCCCCAGCATTTT. Protein sequence: CASSIQGYNQPQHF.

The chain uses TRBV18 and TRBJ2-3, with TRBD2 identical over 14 bases. Trimming cost V 6 bases and J 6 bases; bases outside gene matches: 5. The germline CDR1 and CDR2 sequences are KGHSH and LQKENI. The CDR3 is 15 amino acids. The chain's CDR3 is CASSRTSGGPDTQYF. CDR3 sequence (DNA): TGTGCCAGCTCGCGGACTAGCGGGGGGCCGGATACGCAGTATTTT.

This chain uses TRBV7-9 with TRBJ2-7; D might be TRBD1 (6 bases). V was clipped by 5 bases and J by 1 base, with 12 bases between them. The CDR3 runs 14 residues. Germline lookup yields CDR1 SEHNR and CDR2 FQNEAQ (reference sequence). The CDR3 DNA sequence: TGTGCCAGCAGCCCTCTAGGACAGTCCTACGAGCAGTACTTC. Translation: CASSPLGQSYEQYF.